The clone carrying this T cell receptor (beta chain) was found a few times. Its specificity is unknown. CDR1 is SGHRS and CDR2 is YFSETQ in the germline V gene. Deletions cut 7 bases from V and 1 base from J, with 10 bases between. This CDR3 is 13 amino acids long. These data belong to a study of beta chain features in type 1 diabetes. Expressed TCRB transcripts were sequenced after all isolated RNA was converted to cDNA. Sequencing was performed with immunoSEQ multiplex PCR; in TCRdb, only in-frame clones are kept and a portion is missing. The sample comprises a few hundred thousand clones, approximately 16% of which are singletons, and about 0.078% rests with the top ten. The study's findings and limits: Among patients with Type 1 diabetes, TCRB CDR3s were moderately but significantly shorter in every one of the four CD4+ subsets.

Sequenced sample: naive CD4+ T cells from blood. The chain has TRBV5-1 and TRBJ2-3; tentatively, D is TRBD2 (5 bases). This receptor was obtained from a man aged 25 to 40 with type 1 diabetes. The CDR3 DNA sequence: TGCGCCAGCGAGGTGGAGGGCACAGATACGCAGTATTTT. It yields the protein CASEVEGTDTQYF.